Following are 16 T cell receptor beta chains from one sample sequenced in a study of HIV-infected children after antiretroviral therapy interruption. The treatment here: PENTA 11 planned treatment interruption arm or continuous ART arm. RNA-based 3' RACE libraries used unique molecular identifiers. Via MiXCR, TCRdb re-called the 3' RACE reads, giving one row per CDR3 protein. The sample includes about 46,000 distinct CDR3 sequences, roughly 4.5% of them seen just once. The specimen was CD45RA+ CD4+ T cells from PBMCs, pooled from several time points, collected from a donor given antiretroviral therapy, either interrupted or continuous. The subset is: naive CD4+ CD45RA+ CD45RO- T cells. The source is a pool of human donors with HIV.

This clonotype was picked up many times. The chain joins TRBV7-9 to TRBJ1-2; D is unresolved. CDR1 and CDR2 (germline): SEHNR, FQNEAQ (reference sequence). V was clipped by 5 bases and J by 7 bases, with 14 bases between them. The CDR3 sequence is 13 residues long. CDR3 sequence reads: CASSPGVQSGYTF. CDR3 coding DNA: TGTGCCAGCAGCCCCGGAGTGCAGAGTGGCTACACCTTC. The full variable domain, its missing parts supplied by reference TRBV7-9 and TRBJ1-2, is DTGVSQNPRHKITKRGQNVTFRCDPISEHNRLYWYRQTLGQGPEFLTYFQNEAQLEKSRLLSDRFSAERPKGSFSTLEIQRTEQGDSAMYLCASSPGVQSGYTFGSGTRLTVV.

This clonotype has ten or more counts. The rearrangement links TRBV4-2 to TRBJ2-7; 9 bases align to TRBD1. The CDR3 is made up of 16 amino acids. V dropped 4 bases and J dropped 3; count of bases not matched to a gene: 10. The V gene's germline CDR1 is LGHNA and CDR2 YNFKEQ. The CDR3 DNA reads TGTGCCAGCAGCCCTCAGCCCGGACAGGGGTTCTACGAGCAGTACTTC. Encoded protein: CASSPQPGQGFYEQYF.

This clonotype came up many times. The rearrangement uses TRBV12-5 and TRBJ1-6, with a tentative D call TRBD1 (5 bases). Germline V CDR1 and CDR2: LGHNT, FRNRAP. Trimming cost V 1 base and J 10 bases, with 14 bases left between them. The length of the CDR3 is 15 residues. The CDR3 sequence is CASGLEQGSGSPLHF. The CDR3 DNA sequence: TGTGCTAGTGGTTTGGAGCAGGGTTCCGGCTCACCCCTCCACTTT.

This clonotype appeared many times. The chain joins TRBV2 to TRBJ1-1; 7 bases align to TRBD1. The CDR3 runs 11 residues. V lost 6 bases and J lost 11; bases outside the gene matches: 6. Germline V gives CDR1 SNHLY, CDR2 FYNNEI. The CDR3 DNA sequence: TGTGCCAGCAGCCCCACAGGGGCCGCTTTCTTT. This encodes CASSPTGAAFF.

The sample holds many counts of this clonotype. This rearrangement joins TRBV3-1 to TRBJ1-1; D is ambiguous. The CDR3 is 12 amino acids. Trimming shortened V by 4 bases and J by 9 bases, and 12 bases separated the two germline ends. Germline loops: CDR1 LGHDT, CDR2 YNNKEL (reference sequence). Here the CDR3 DNA reads TGTGCCAGCAGCCCGGGAAGGTCACAAGCTTTCTTT. Amino acids: CASSPGRSQAFF.

The V call is TRBV12-5, the J call TRBJ1-1, with D perhaps TRBD1 (5 bases). The V gene's germline CDR1 is LGHNT and CDR2 FRNRAP. Trimming removed 6 bases from V and 0 bases from J, with 14 bases in between. The CDR3 contains 15 residues. The DNA of the CDR3 is TGTGCTAGTGGCCAGGGCGCCTCTATGAACACTGAAGCTTTCTTT. Amino acids: CASGQGASMNTEAFF.

This clonotype has at least ten counts. The chain employs TRBV18 and TRBJ2-7; possibly TRBD2 for D (5 bases). The V and J ends lost 2 bases and 1 base respectively, with 6 bases between them. The CDR3 spans 13 residues. The V gene's germline CDR1 is KGHSH and CDR2 LQKENI. The chain's CDR3 is CASSPRGSYEQYF. CDR3 sequence (DNA): TGTGCCAGCTCACCAAGAGGGTCCTACGAGCAGTACTTC.

This clonotype was counted many times. The gene calls are TRBV18 and TRBJ2-3; D is uncertain. V lost 6 bases, J lost 5 bases, and 15 bases lay in between. The germline V gene encodes CDR1 KGHSH and CDR2 LQKENI. The CDR3 runs to 14 residues. The CDR3 DNA is TGTGCCAGCTCTTCCAGCGCTCTTGTAGATACGCAGTATTTT. Its translation is CASSSSALVDTQYF.

As concerns this clonotype: Here the CDR3 omits its conserved ending phenylalanine or tryptophan, so a read error is the likely source. The limits of the CDR3 on the DNA are not certain, so only TCRdb's listed CDR3 is given. This chain links TRBV23-1 with TRBJ1-1. TRBV23-1 is designated an ORF whose function remains uncertain. The CDR3 adds up to 10 amino acids, both ends counted. The CDR3 region is CASSQSGATL.

This clonotype occurred a few times. This chain joins TRBV12-5 and TRBJ2-1; 7 nucleotides line up with TRBD2. Per germline, CDR1 LGHNT and CDR2 FRNRAP. This CDR3 contains 16 residues. Trimming removed 0 bases from V and 6 bases from J; junction bases left unmatched: 8. CDR3 nucleotide sequence: TGTGCTAGTGGTTTGGTACTGGGCAGGGAGGGCAATGAGCAGTTCTTC. It translates to CASGLVLGREGNEQFF.

This clonotype was recorded many times. The chain uses TRBV18 and TRBJ2-3; D gene ambiguous. With 3 bases removed from V and 2 bases from J, the gap between germline ends came to 15 bases. The germline V gene encodes CDR1 KGHSH and CDR2 LQKENI. This CDR3 has 16 amino acids. The CDR3, as DNA: TGTGCCAGCTCACCCACAATCACCTCAACCACAGATACGCAGTATTTT. This sequence encodes CASSPTITSTTDTQYF.

The chain employs TRBV20-1 and TRBJ2-1, with 14 bases that match TRBD2. Per the germline V gene, CDR1 is DFQATT and CDR2 is SNEGSKA (reference sequence). The junction had 3 bases not matched to a gene; V was cut back by 6 bases and J by 5 bases. This CDR3 is built from 14 residues. CDR3 residues: CSARTSGGNNEQFF. The CDR3 DNA is TGCAGTGCCCGGACTAGCGGGGGGAACAATGAGCAGTTCTTC.

This clonotype was observed many times. This sequence joins TRBV6-1 and TRBJ2-5; 8 bases fit TRBD2. The germline gives CDR1 MNHNS, CDR2 SASEGT. The CDR3 consists of 15 residues. With 5 bases clipped from V and 5 bases from J, the junction kept 10 bases outside the gene matches. CDR3 bases: TGTGCCAGCAGTCAAATGCAACCGGGGGGGGAGACCCAGTACTTC. It codes for CASSQMQPGGETQYF.

Ten or more counts support this clonotype. For the CDR3, the DNA is TGTGCCAGTAGCCGTGACAGGTCAACTCCGGTTGCGGTGGGCCACACCGGGGAGCTGTTTTTT. Protein product: CASSRDRSTPVAVGHTGELFF. The chain links TRBV19 to TRBJ2-2; D is perhaps TRBD1 (6 bases). The CDR3 sequence is 21 residues long. Trimming left V 6 bases short and J 3 bases short, with 32 bases between. From germline, CDR1 is LNHDA and CDR2 SQIVND (reference sequence).

This clonotype occurred many times. The rearrangement links TRBV28 to TRBJ1-2, with a weak D call TRBD1 (5 bases). CDR1 is MDHEN and CDR2 is SYDVKM in the germline V gene. This CDR3 is built from 17 residues. The ends were cut back, 4 bases at V and 3 bases at J, with 21 bases in the middle. CDR3 bases: TGTGCCAGCAGTTCCCCCCCGGGGCAGCAATTCTACTATGGCTACACCTTC. It codes for CASSSPPGQQFYYGYTF.

In this sample, this clonotype turned up many times. The rearrangement uses TRBV10-3 and TRBJ1-1, with unresolved D. The length of the CDR3 is 12 residues. Trimming pared 3 bases from V and 5 bases from J, leaving 7 bases between. The V gene's germline CDR1 is ENHRY and CDR2 SYGVKD. The CDR3 DNA reads as TGTGCCATCAGTGACTTGGAAACTGAAGCTTTCTTT. Protein product: CAISDLETEAFF.